These 5 T cell receptor beta chains came from one sample sequenced in a study of post-analysis software for immune sequencing data. General study findings and limits: Patients showed TRBV5-6, TRBV5-1 and TRBV20-1 among five TRBV segments more frequent than in controls.

The antigens for these receptors are not known. Sequencing libraries made from TCR beta cDNA carried unique molecular identifiers. Each CDR3 protein gets one entry after TCRdb re-called the PCR reads with MiXCR. Among about 380,000 distinct CDR3 sequences listed, less than 40% were seen once. Sequencing used blood. All receptors come from a girl between 5 and 17 years old with multiple sclerosis.

This sequence joins TRBV28 and TRBJ2-7; D may be TRBD1 or TRBD2 (5 bases each). The J call may be in error: the DNA end matches TRBJ2-5 better. Germline loops: CDR1 MDHEN, CDR2 SYDVKM. The CDR3 length is 17 residues. As DNA, the CDR3 is TGTGCCAGCAGTTTATTAACAGTCGGTGGGGACCGTGGGACCCAGTACTTC. This codes for CASSLLTVGGDRGTQYF.

This clonotype was counted a few times. The rearrangement joins TRBV9 to TRBJ1-6; D might be TRBD1 (6 bases). The CDR3 length is 13 residues. Germline CDR1 SGDLS, CDR2 YYNGEE. The V end was cut by 3 bases, the J end by 5 bases, with 6 bases between. CDR3 amino acids: CASSEGDNSPLHF. The CDR3 DNA reads TGTGCCAGCAGCGAGGGGGATAATTCACCCCTCCACTTT.

The genes are TRBV12-3 or TRBV12-4 and TRBJ2-1; TRBD1 matches at 7 bases. With 4 bases clipped from V and 15 bases from J, the junction kept 9 bases outside the gene matches. The CDR3 has 12 residues. CDR3 residues: CASSSSGTAPFF. The DNA of the CDR3 is TGTGCCAGCAGTTCGTCCGGGACAGCTCCGTTCTTC.

V gene TRBV12-3 or TRBV12-4 combines with J gene TRBJ2-1; 7 nucleotides agree with TRBD1. With V trimmed by 1 base and J by 7 bases, 10 bases remained unmatched. This CDR3 has 16 residues. DNA for the CDR3: TGTGCCAGCAGTTTAGGGGGAGTAGGGGGCCGAAATGAGCAGTTCTTC. Amino acids: CASSLGGVGGRNEQFF.

V and J are TRBV12-3 or TRBV12-4 and TRBJ1-2; D is possibly TRBD1 (6 bases). V was cut by 11 bases and J by 3 bases, with 13 bases left in between. CDR3 size: 12 residues. The CDR3 nucleotides are TGTGCCGAGTGGGGGGCGGACTATGGCTACACCTTC. Protein product: CAEWGADYGYTF.